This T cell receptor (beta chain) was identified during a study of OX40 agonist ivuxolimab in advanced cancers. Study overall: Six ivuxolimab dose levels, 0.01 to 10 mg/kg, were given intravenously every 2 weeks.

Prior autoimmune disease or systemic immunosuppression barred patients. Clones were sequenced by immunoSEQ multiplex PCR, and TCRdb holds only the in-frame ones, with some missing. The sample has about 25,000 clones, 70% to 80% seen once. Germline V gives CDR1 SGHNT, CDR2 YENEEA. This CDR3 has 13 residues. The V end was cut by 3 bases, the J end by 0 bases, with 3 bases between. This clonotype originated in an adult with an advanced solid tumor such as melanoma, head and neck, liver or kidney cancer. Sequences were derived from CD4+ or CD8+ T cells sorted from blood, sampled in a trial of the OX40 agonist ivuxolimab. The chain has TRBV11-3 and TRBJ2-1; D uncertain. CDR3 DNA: TGTGCCAGCAGCTTTGGCTCCTACAATGAGCAGTTCTTC. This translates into CASSFGSYNEQFF. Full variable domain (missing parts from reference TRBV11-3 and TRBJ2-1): EAGVVQSPRYKIIEKKQPVAFWCNPISGHNTLYWYLQNLGQGPELLIRYENEEAVDDSQLPKDRFSAERLKGVDSTLKIQPAELGDSAVYLCASSFGSYNEQFFGPGTRLTVL.